This is a list of T cell receptor beta chains from one sample in a study of CDR3 diversity in severe acne. Each CDR3 protein gets one entry after TCRdb re-called the PCR reads with MiXCR. This table holds fewer than 90,000 distinct CDR3 sequences, approximately 49% found once. Sequencing was carried out using blood. These TCRs come from a male donor with severe acne vulgaris. The CDR3 runs from the conserved cysteine through the conserved F or W. D genes are given only for firm matches. The size field is filled for only some rows; it gives once, few, many or a size class.

V: TRBV27; D: TRBD2; size: .; J: TRBJ2-2; CDR3: CASSLLPSGNTGELFF; DNA: TGTGCCAGCAGTTTACTGCCTAGCGGGAACACCGGGGAGCTGTTTTTT
V: TRBV19; D: .; size: .; J: TRBJ1-2; CDR3: CASSGGRDRGYGYTF; DNA: TGTGCCAGTAGTGGGGGAAGGGATCGGGGCTATGGCTACACCTTC
V: TRBV24-1; D: .; size: once; J: TRBJ2-7; CDR3: CATSDPVDRVQYF; DNA: TGTGCCACCAGTGACCCGGTGGACCGGGTGCAGTACTTC
V: TRBV5-1; D: .; size: many; J: TRBJ2-2; CDR3: CASSFQETGELFF; DNA: TGCGCCAGCAGCTTCCAGGAGACCGGGGAGCTGTTTTTT
V: TRBV20-1; D: TRBD2; size: .; J: TRBJ2-5; CDR3: CSATGLAGAGETQYF; DNA: TGCAGTGCCACCGGACTAGCGGGAGCCGGTGAGACCCAGTACTTC
V: TRBV29-1; D: .; size: few; J: TRBJ2-2; CDR3: CSVEDPMGFTGELFF; DNA: TGCAGCGTTGAAGATCCCATGGGTTTCACCGGGGAGCTGTTTTTT
V: TRBV7-9; D: TRBD1; size: .; J: TRBJ2-2; CDR3: CASSPGQGNTGELFF; DNA: TGTGCCAGCAGCCCAGGACAGGGAAACACCGGGGAGCTGTTTTTT
V: TRBV7-9; D: .; size: .; J: TRBJ2-2; CDR3: CASSPGVENTGELFF; DNA: TGTGCCAGCAGCCCCGGTGTGGAGAACACCGGGGAGCTGTTTTTT
V: TRBV7-6; D: .; size: .; J: TRBJ2-2; CDR3: CASTIRGGHGELFF; DNA: TGTGCCAGCACCATCCGTGGGGGCCACGGGGAGCTGTTTTTT
V: TRBV11-2; D: TRBD1; size: .; J: TRBJ2-5; CDR3: CASSRGQAETQYF; DNA: TGTGCCAGCAGCAGAGGACAGGCAGAGACCCAGTACTTC
V: TRBV29-1; D: .; size: .; J: TRBJ2-5; CDR3: CSVEGRQETQYF; DNA: TGCAGCGTTGAGGGGAGGCAAGAGACCCAGTACTTC
V: TRBV10-1; D: .; size: many; J: TRBJ1-6; CDR3: CASTPGTDNSPLHF; DNA: TGCGCCAGCACCCCCGGGACGGATAATTCACCCCTCCACTTT
V: TRBV2; D: TRBD1; size: .; J: TRBJ2-7; CDR3: CASRGTGDPYEQYF; DNA: TGTGCCAGCAGAGGGACAGGGGACCCCTACGAGCAGTACTTC
V: TRBV5-4; D: .; size: .; J: TRBJ2-7; CDR3: CASSQAAGRYEQYF; DNA: TGCGCCAGCAGCCAAGCCGCAGGGAGGTACGAGCAGTACTTC
V: TRBV25-1; D: TRBD1; size: many; J: TRBJ2-7; CDR3: CASETGTVSYEQYF; DNA: TGTGCCAGCGAGACCGGGACAGTTAGCTACGAGCAGTACTTC
V: TRBV7-9; D: TRBD1; size: few; J: TRBJ1-6; CDR3: CASSLDRGSLNSPLHF; DNA: TGTGCCAGCAGCCTAGACAGGGGTTCCCTAAATTCACCCCTCCACTTT
V: TRBV1; D: .; size: many; J: TRBJ2-7; CDR3: CYNKRDEQYF; DNA: TGCTATAACAAGAGGGACGAGCAGTACTTC
V: TRBV28; D: TRBD1; size: many; J: TRBJ1-5; CDR3: CASSITGENQPQHF; DNA: TGTGCCAGCAGTATTACAGGGGAGAATCAGCCCCAGCATTTT
V: TRBV29-1; D: .; size: .; J: TRBJ2-2; CDR3: CSLADSNTGELFF; DNA: TGCAGCTTAGCCGACTCAAACACCGGGGAGCTGTTTTTT
V: TRBV19; D: .; size: many; J: TRBJ2-1; CDR3: CASSIAYTYNEQFF; DNA: TGTGCCAGTAGTATCGCATATACTTACAATGAGCAGTTCTTC
V: TRBV14; D: TRBD1; size: many; J: TRBJ1-6; CDR3: CASSPRGTGASPLHF; DNA: TGTGCCAGCAGCCCTCGTGGGACAGGGGCCTCACCCCTCCACTTT
V: TRBV19; D: .; size: .; J: TRBJ1-2; CDR3: CASSISFRGVSGYTF; DNA: TGTGCCAGTAGTATTTCCTTTCGAGGGGTGAGTGGCTACACCTTC
V: TRBV6-4; D: TRBD2; size: .; J: TRBJ2-1; CDR3: CASSRSGGSNNEQFF; DNA: TGTGCCAGCAGTAGAAGCGGGGGGTCAAACAATGAGCAGTTCTTC
V: TRBV29-1; D: TRBD2; size: .; J: TRBJ2-1; CDR3: CSVESGGYNEQFF; DNA: TGCAGCGTTGAATCGGGGGGCTACAATGAGCAGTTCTTC
V: TRBV9; D: .; size: few; J: TRBJ1-2; CDR3: CASAGYGYTF; DNA: TGTGCCAGCGCGGGGTATGGCTACACCTTC
V: TRBV5-1; D: .; size: many; J: TRBJ2-3; CDR3: CASSLEQSHRTDTQYF; DNA: TGCGCCAGCAGCTTGGAACAGTCCCATCGCACAGATACGCAGTATTTT
V: TRBV11-3; D: .; size: few; J: TRBJ2-7; CDR3: CASPRGDEQYF; DNA: TGTGCCAGCCCTCGTGGGGACGAGCAGTACTTC
V: TRBV7-6; D: .; size: .; J: TRBJ2-1; CDR3: CASSPPNLSIMQFF; DNA: TGTGCTAGCAGCCCCCCCAACCTTAGCATCATGCAGTTCTTC
V: TRBV6-5; D: TRBD1; size: .; J: TRBJ1-2; CDR3: CASSTDRVDGYTF; DNA: TGTGCCAGCAGTACGGACAGGGTAGATGGCTACACCTTC
V: TRBV11-2; D: .; size: .; J: TRBJ1-4; CDR3: CVSSLSSARGSEKLFF; DNA: TGTGTCAGCAGCTTATCTTCCGCGAGGGGCAGTGAAAAACTGTTTTTT
V: TRBV25-1; D: TRBD1; size: many; J: TRBJ2-3; CDR3: CASDPTDLGQGGRTDTQYF; DNA: TGTGCCAGCGACCCTACCGATCTAGGACAGGGTGGCCGCACAGATACGCAGTATTTT